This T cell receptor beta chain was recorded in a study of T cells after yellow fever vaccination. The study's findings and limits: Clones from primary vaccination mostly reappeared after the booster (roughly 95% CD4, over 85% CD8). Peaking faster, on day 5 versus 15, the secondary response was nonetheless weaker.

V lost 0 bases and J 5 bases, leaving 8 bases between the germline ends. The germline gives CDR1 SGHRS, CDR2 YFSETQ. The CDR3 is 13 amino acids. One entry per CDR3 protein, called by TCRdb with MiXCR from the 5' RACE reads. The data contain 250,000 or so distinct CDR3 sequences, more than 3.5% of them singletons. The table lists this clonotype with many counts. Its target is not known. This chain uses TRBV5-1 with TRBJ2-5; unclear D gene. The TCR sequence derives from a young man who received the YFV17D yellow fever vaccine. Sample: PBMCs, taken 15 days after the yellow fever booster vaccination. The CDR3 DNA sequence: TGCGCCAGCAGCTTGGATTGGACGGAGACCCAGTACTTC. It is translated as CASSLDWTETQYF.